This T cell receptor beta chain was captured by sequencing in a study of identical twins. The study's findings and limits: Twin-shared out-of-frame alpha sequences showed excess low generation probability. There was more out-of-frame TCR alpha sharing in monozygotic twins than models estimated.

TCRdb called the 5' RACE reads again in MiXCR, with one record for every CDR3 protein. Here the sample spans around 370,000 distinct CDR3 sequences, approximately 9.1% being singletons. Each donor (without exception) was a healthy Caucasian. Comment on this clonotype: Antigen specificity is unknown.

After removal of 3 bases from V and 7 bases from J, the junction contained 8 bases not matched to a gene. This CDR3 has 14 amino acids. Germline values: CDR1 LGHDT, CDR2 YNNKEL (reference sequence). This chain connects TRBV3-1 to TRBJ1-2, with 7 bases lining up with TRBD1. This receptor was obtained from a woman aged 45 to 65 in good health. The sample was naive T cells sorted from blood. The CDR3, as DNA: TGTGCCAGCAGCCACTCAAAAGGGGGCTCTGGCTACACCTTC. Translated: CASSHSKGGSGYTF.